Listed here are 3 T cell receptor beta chains from one sample, sequenced in a study of blood T cell repertoires in COVID-19. TCRdb's copy holds only in-frame clones and misses some; the assay was immunoSEQ multiplex PCR. The sample yields 100,000 to 150,000 clones, more than 85% seen once. The sample comprised peripheral blood. Receptor source: a man in his fifties with active or convalescent COVID-19.

About this clone itself: Other DNA sequences in this specimen translate into the identical CDR3. The chain links TRBV7-2 to TRBJ1-3, with D possibly TRBD1 on 6 matching bases. In germline, CDR1 is SGHTA, CDR2 FQGNSA. Trimming cost V 5 bases and J 0 bases, with 8 bases left between them. The CDR3 runs 14 residues. CDR3 loop: CASSLQGSGNTIYF. For the CDR3, the DNA is TGTGCCAGCAGCCTACAGGGCTCTGGAAACACCATATATTTT.

The rearrangement uses TRBV6-5 and TRBJ2-7, with D maybe TRBD2 (7 bases). There are 16 residues in the CDR3. CDR1 and CDR2 (germline): MNHEY, SVGAGI. Trimming took off 4 bases at V and 3 bases at J, with 19 bases between the two ends. The CDR3: CASSSANHGGRYEQYF. CDR3 DNA sequence: TGTGCCAGCAGTTCAGCTAACCACGGGGGGCGCTACGAGCAGTACTTC.

The chain employs TRBV7-2 and TRBJ2-2, with D possibly TRBD2 on 6 matching bases. This CDR3 has 16 amino acids. The V and J ends lost 3 bases and 0 bases respectively, with 11 bases between them. Germline V gives CDR1 SGHTA, CDR2 FQGNSA. The CDR3 loop is CASSFLADANTGELFF. CDR3 coding DNA: TGTGCCAGCAGCTTTTTAGCGGACGCGAACACCGGGGAGCTGTTTTTT.